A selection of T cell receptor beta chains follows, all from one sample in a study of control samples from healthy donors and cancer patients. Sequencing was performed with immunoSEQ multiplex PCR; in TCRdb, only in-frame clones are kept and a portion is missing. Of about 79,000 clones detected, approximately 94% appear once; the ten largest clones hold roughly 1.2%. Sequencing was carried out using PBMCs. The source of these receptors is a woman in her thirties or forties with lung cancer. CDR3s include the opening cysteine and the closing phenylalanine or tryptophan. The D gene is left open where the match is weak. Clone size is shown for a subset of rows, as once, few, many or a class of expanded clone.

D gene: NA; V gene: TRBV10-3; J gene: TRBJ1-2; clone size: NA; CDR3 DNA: TGTGCCATCAGTGACCCGGACTTCATTTATGGCTACACCTTC; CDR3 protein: CAISDPDFIYGYTF
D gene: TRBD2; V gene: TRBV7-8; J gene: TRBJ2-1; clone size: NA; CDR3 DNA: TGTGCCAGCAGCCTAACTAGCGGGGGCACGAATGAGCAGTTCTTC; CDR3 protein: CASSLTSGGTNEQFF
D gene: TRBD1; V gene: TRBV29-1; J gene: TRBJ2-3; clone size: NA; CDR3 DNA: TGCAGCGTTGGGCCCCAAGAGGGGGCTCTACAAGATACGCAGTATTTT; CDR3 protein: CSVGPQEGALQDTQYF
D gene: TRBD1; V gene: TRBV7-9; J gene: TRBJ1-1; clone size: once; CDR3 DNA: TGTGCCAGCAGCTTAGCGGGACAGGGGATCCCTGAAGCTTTCTTT; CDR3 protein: CASSLAGQGIPEAFF
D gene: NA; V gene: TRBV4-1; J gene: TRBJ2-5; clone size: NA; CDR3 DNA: TGCGCCAGCAGCCAAGGCAGCTCCGGGGGTCGAGAGACCCAGTACTTC; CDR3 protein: CASSQGSSGGRETQYF
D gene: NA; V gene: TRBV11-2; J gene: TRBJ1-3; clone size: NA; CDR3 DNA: TGTGCCAGCAGCTTACAAGCCGGCGCCAGGGGCCACTCTGGAAACACCATATATTTT; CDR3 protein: CASSLQAGARGHSGNTIYF
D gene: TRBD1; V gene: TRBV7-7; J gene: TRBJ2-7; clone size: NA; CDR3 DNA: TGTGCTAGCAGCCGCGGACAGGGCTACGAGCAGTACTTC; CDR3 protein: CASSRGQGYEQYF
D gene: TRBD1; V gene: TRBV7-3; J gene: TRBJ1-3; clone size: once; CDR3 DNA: TGTGCCAGCAGCTTGGGACAGAGCTCTGGAAACACCATATATTTT; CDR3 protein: CASSLGQSSGNTIYF
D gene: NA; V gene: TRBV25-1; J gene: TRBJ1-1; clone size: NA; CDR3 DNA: TGTGCCAGCAGTGAATACCGGTACGAGAACACTGAAGCTTTCTTT; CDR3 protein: CASSEYRYENTEAFF
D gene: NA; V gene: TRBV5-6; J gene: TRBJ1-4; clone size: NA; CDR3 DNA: TGTGCCAGCAGCTTCATATGGAGGGGTACTAATGAAAAACTGTTTTTT; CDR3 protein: CASSFIWRGTNEKLFF
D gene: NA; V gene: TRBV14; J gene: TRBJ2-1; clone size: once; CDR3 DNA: TGTGCCAGCAGCTCATACAGTGGCGCAGTCTACAATGAGCAGTTCTTC; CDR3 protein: CASSSYSGAVYNEQFF
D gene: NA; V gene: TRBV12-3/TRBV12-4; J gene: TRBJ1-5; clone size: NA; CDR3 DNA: TGTGCCAGCAGCTCGCCGTCCCAGCCCCAGCATTTT; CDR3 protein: CASSSPSQPQHF
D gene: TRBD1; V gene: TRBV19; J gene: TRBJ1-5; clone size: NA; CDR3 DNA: TGTGCCAGTAGCTTCGGCAGGGGGCGGGACAATCAGCCCCAGCATTTT; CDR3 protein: CASSFGRGRDNQPQHF
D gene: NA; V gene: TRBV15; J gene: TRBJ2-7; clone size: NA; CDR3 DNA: TGTGCCACCAGCAGAGGGCGGAAATACGAGCAGTACTTC; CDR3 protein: CATSRGRKYEQYF
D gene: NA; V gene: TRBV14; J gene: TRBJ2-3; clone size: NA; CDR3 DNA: TGTGCCAGCAGCCAAGATGTGAAGGGTACAGATACGCAGTATTTT; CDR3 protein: CASSQDVKGTDTQYF
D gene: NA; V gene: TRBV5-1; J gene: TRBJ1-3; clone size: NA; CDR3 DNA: TGCGCCAGCAGCTTGGTATCGGGGACCTCTGGAAACACCATATATTTT; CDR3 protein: CASSLVSGTSGNTIYF
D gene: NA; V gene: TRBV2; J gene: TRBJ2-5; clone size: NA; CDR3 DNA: TGTGCCAGCAGTGAAGCTCCTTTATCAGAGACCCAGTACTTC; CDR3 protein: CASSEAPLSETQYF
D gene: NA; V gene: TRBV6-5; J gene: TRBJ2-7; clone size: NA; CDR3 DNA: TGTGCCAGCAGTCGGGACGGCTCCTACGAGCAGTACTTC; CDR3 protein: CASSRDGSYEQYF
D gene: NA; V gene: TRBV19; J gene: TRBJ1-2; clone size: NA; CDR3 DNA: TGTGCCAGTAGTGAGATAGCCTACACCTTC; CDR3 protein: CASSEIAYTF
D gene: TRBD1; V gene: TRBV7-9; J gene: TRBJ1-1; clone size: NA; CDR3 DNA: TGTGCCAGCAGCTTAGACAGGGGAATCTCTGAAGCTTTCTTT; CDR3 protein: CASSLDRGISEAFF
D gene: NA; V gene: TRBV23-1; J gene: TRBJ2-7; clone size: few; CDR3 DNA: TGCGCCAGCAAGGGGCCCGCGGGGATTGCGGGCCCGACCTACGAGCAGTACTTC; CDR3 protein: CASKGPAGIAGPTYEQYF
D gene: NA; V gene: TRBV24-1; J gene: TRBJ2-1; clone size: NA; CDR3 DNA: TGTGCCACCAGTGAGTCCGGGACGGGTGATGTCGATGAGCAGTTCTTC; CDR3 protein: CATSESGTGDVDEQFF